Each of the 12 T cell receptor beta chains below was sequenced from the same sample in a study of regulatory T cells in long-lasting Graves disease (dated by TCRdb to about 2021). The time point tag for this specimen amounts to: newly diagnosed GD, antithyroid drugs for less than 3 months. RNA was extracted from PBMCs in TRIzol for both TCR sequencing and RNA sequencing. The method behind the library was multiplex PCR. Data came from an Illumina HiSeq 4000. iRepertoire HTBI primers and Arm-PCR amplification of CDR3 regions were used to construct TCR beta libraries. In-frame beta chains were kept once TCRdb had trimmed the public reads at Q25 with fastp and called clones with MiXCR. A single entry per CDR3 protein holds the most common genes and DNA from its merged rows. The sample records about 220,000 distinct CDR3 sequences, roughly a fifth of which are singletons. The ten biggest clones cover roughly 12% of the sample.

These data are also associated with another study on T cells in Graves' hyperthyroidism and ophthalmopathy.

This specimen was peripheral blood mononuclear cells (PBMCs), taken at new diagnosis, from a patient treated with antithyroid drugs. All receptors come from a young woman with Graves disease. Donor details come from another sample of the same person, matched by shared clones.

As to this clonotype: A much more abundant neighbour one base away suggests this may be a read error. This rearrangement joins TRBV20-1 to TRBJ1-4; D gene uncertain. The CDR3 contains 13 residues. Germline CDR1 reads DFQATT; CDR2 reads SNEGSKA (reference sequence). Trimming left V 2 bases short and J 3 bases short, with 7 bases between. CDR3 DNA sequence: TGCAGTGCTAGACAGCTACCTAATGAAAAACTGTTTTTT. It codes for CSARQLPNEKLFF.

This clonotype appeared many times. The chain links TRBV2 to TRBJ1-4; the match to TRBD1 covers 7 bases. This CDR3 is 14 amino acids long. V was pared by 8 bases and J by 5 bases, with 8 bases of the junction left unmatched. The germline CDR1 and CDR2 sequences are SNHLY and FYNNEI. The CDR3 DNA follows: TGTGCCAGCGGGTCGAGGGGGCTGAATGAAAAACTGTTTTTT. Protein product: CASGSRGLNEKLFF. The full variable domain, with the rest looked up from reference TRBV2 and TRBJ1-4, is EPEVTQTPSHQVTQMGQEVILRCVPISNHLYFYWYRQILGQKVEFLVSFYNNEISEKSEIFDDQFSVERPDGSNFTLKIRSTKLEDSAMYFCASGSRGLNEKLFFGSGTQLSVL.

As DNA, the CDR3 is TGTGCCAGCAATCGGGGACTAGCGGAAGAGACCCAGTACTTC. This gives the protein CASNRGLAEETQYF. This chain connects TRBV12-3 or TRBV12-4 to TRBJ2-5; 11 bases match TRBD2. The CDR3 covers 14 residues. Unmatched junction bases numbered 4, after V lost 7 bases and J lost 3 bases.

This clonotype was seen a handful of times. V gene TRBV7-3 combines with J gene TRBJ2-1, with D hard to call. Germline V CDR1 and CDR2: SGHTA, FQGTGA. V shed 1 base and J shed 0 bases, with 7 bases lying between them. CDR3 size: 15 residues. CDR3 sequence: CASSLIPGSYNEQFF. The CDR3 nucleotides are TGTGCCAGCAGCTTAATTCCAGGCTCCTACAATGAGCAGTTCTTC.

This clonotype was detected many times. The chain combines TRBV19 with TRBJ2-5, with 8 bases that match TRBD1. From germline, CDR1 is LNHDA and CDR2 SQIVND (reference sequence). J was trimmed by 5 bases and V by 3 bases; bases with no gene match: 5. This CDR3 region has 14 residues. DNA of the CDR3: TGTGCCAGTAGTATCGCAGGGGGCGTGGAGACCCAGTACTTC. Translation gives CASSIAGGVETQYF.

This clonotype occurred many times. The chain employs TRBV2 and TRBJ2-7; 7 nucleotides match TRBD1. The germline gives CDR1 SNHLY, CDR2 FYNNEI. V dropped 5 bases and J dropped 5; count of bases not matched to a gene: 3. There are 12 residues in the CDR3. Here the CDR3 reads CASSKQGDEQYF. Here the CDR3 DNA reads TGTGCCAGCAGTAAGCAGGGGGACGAGCAGTACTTC.

This clonotype was seen at least ten times. The rearrangement uses TRBV2 and TRBJ1-6; the match to TRBD1 covers 7 bases. Germline V lookup: CDR1 SNHLY, CDR2 FYNNEI. V was pared by 5 bases and J by 0 bases, with 13 bases of the junction left unmatched. CDR3 length: 19 amino acids. CDR3 region: CASSRDSYPTRSYNSPLHF. The CDR3 DNA is TGTGCCAGCAGTCGGGACAGTTACCCGACGCGCTCCTATAATTCACCCCTCCACTTT.

This clonotype was seen only a few times. V gene TRBV4-1 combines with J gene TRBJ2-7, with D tentatively TRBD1 or TRBD2 (5 bases each). This CDR3 is 15 amino acids long. Germline V gene sequence: CDR1 MGHRA, CDR2 YSYEKL. V was trimmed by 2 bases and J by 5 bases, leaving 16 bases between them. The DNA of the CDR3 is TGCGCCAGCAGCCAACTGAGGGGATACGGCGACGAGCAGTACTTC. It yields the protein CASSQLRGYGDEQYF.

This clonotype appeared many times. The V call is TRBV6-1, the J call TRBJ2-2; the D call may be TRBD1 or TRBD2 (6 bases each). V was pared by 7 bases and J by 1 base, with 13 bases between. This CDR3 has 15 amino acids. Germline lookup yields CDR1 MNHNS and CDR2 SASEGT. The CDR3: CASIPRGRNTGELFF. The CDR3 DNA is TGTGCCAGCATTCCTCGGGGGCGGAACACCGGGGAGCTGTTTTTT.

This clonotype was picked up a small number of times. V usage is TRBV6-5 and J usage is TRBJ1-2; 7 bases are shared with TRBD1. CDR1 is MNHEY and CDR2 is SVGAGI in the germline V gene. V lost 2 bases, J lost 5 bases, and 2 bases stayed unmatched. This CDR3 is built from 13 residues. CDR3 in amino acids: CASSYGTVYGYTF. The CDR3 region has the DNA TGTGCCAGCAGTTACGGGACAGTATATGGCTACACCTTC.

The chain combines TRBV2 with TRBJ2-1; no firm D call. The CDR3 is 11 residues long. V gave up 5 bases and J gave up 10 bases, with 9 bases separating them. Germline-derived CDR1 and CDR2 are SNHLY and FYNNEI. The CDR3: CASSSGPEQFF. Here the CDR3 DNA reads TGTGCCAGCAGTTCCGGGCCAGAGCAGTTCTTC.

This chain joins TRBV2 and TRBJ1-2; weak D call: TRBD1 (6 bases). Looked up from germline, CDR1 is SNHLY and CDR2 is FYNNEI. Trimming pared 10 bases from V and 4 bases from J, leaving 16 bases between. The CDR3 is 13 amino acids. Here the CDR3 reads CATDRLGGYGYTF. The CDR3 coding sequence is TGTGCCACCGACAGGTTAGGGGGCTATGGCTACACCTTC.